The rows below give T cell receptor beta chains drawn from one sample of a study of CD8 T cells in ankylosing spondylitis. MiXCR, run by TCRdb on the 5' RACE reads, gives a single entry per CDR3 protein. The data show 300,000 to 350,000 distinct CDR3 sequences, around 10% seen once. Sample: blood, either unsorted or a sorted T cell fraction (not recorded which). These receptors originate from a female donor with ankylosing spondylitis or in good health (not recorded which). CDR3s include the opening cysteine and the closing phenylalanine or tryptophan. Each record gives: CDR3 length, V gene, D gene, J gene, clone size, CDR3 protein, CDR3 DNA. A D gene is named only where the DNA matches it firmly. Where a row states a size, it is once, few, many or the class of an expanded clone; other rows omit it.

16	TRBV20-1	NA	TRBJ2-1	many	CSARKPGLGGGNEQFF	TGCAGTGCTAGAAAACCGGGACTGGGGGGTGGCAATGAGCAGTTCTTC
16	TRBV24-1	TRBD1	TRBJ1-2	NA	CATSDYFAGGLRGYTF	TGTGCCACCAGTGATTACTTCGCAGGGGGCCTGCGGGGCTACACCTTC
14	TRBV4-3	TRBD2	TRBJ2-1	many	CASSQVPSGGEQFF	TGCGCCAGCAGCCAAGTCCCTAGCGGTGGTGAGCAGTTCTTC
18	TRBV4-2	TRBD2	TRBJ2-1	NA	CASSQVGGASGPLNEQFF	TGTGCCAGCAGCCAAGTCGGGGGGGCTAGCGGACCCCTCAATGAGCAGTTCTTC
14	TRBV27	TRBD2	TRBJ2-7	many	CASSRTSGYYEQYF	TGTGCCAGCAGCCGGACTAGCGGTTACTACGAGCAGTACTTC
16	TRBV20-1	TRBD2	TRBJ2-1	many	CSAESGTSGGYNEQFF	TGCAGTGCCGAGAGTGGGACTAGCGGGGGCTACAATGAGCAGTTCTTC
11	TRBV7-8	NA	TRBJ1-1	many	CASNEGGEAFF	TGTGCCAGCAACGAGGGGGGAGAAGCTTTCTTT
15	TRBV7-3	NA	TRBJ2-6	many	CASSLTTPGANVLTF	TGTGCCAGCAGCTTAACAACTCCTGGGGCCAACGTCCTGACTTTC
14	TRBV29-1	TRBD1	TRBJ1-1	many	CSVRQGQSGTEAFF	TGCAGCGTTAGACAGGGACAGAGTGGTACTGAAGCTTTCTTT
13	TRBV15	NA	TRBJ1-6	many	CATSRGRGSPLHF	TGTGCCACCAGCAGAGGTAGGGGATCACCCCTCCACTTT
14	TRBV7-2	NA	TRBJ2-2	NA	CASSLAPGTGELFF	TGTGCCAGCAGCTTAGCGCCAGGGACCGGGGAGCTGTTTTTT
16	TRBV12-3/TRBV12-4	TRBD1	TRBJ1-3	many	CASSRDRPISGNTIYF	TGTGCCAGCAGCAGGGACAGGCCAATCTCTGGAAACACCATATATTTT
15	TRBV18	NA	TRBJ2-1	few	CASSTGAKAYNEQFF	TGTGCCAGCTCAACCGGGGCCAAGGCCTACAATGAGCAGTTCTTC
14	TRBV20-1	NA	TRBJ1-4	many	CSATSRTTNEKLFF	TGCAGTGCCACATCCAGGACAACTAATGAAAAACTGTTTTTT
15	TRBV5-1	TRBD2	TRBJ2-1	many	CASSLQLAGANEQFF	TGCGCCAGCAGCTTGCAACTAGCGGGAGCAAATGAGCAGTTCTTC
13	TRBV9	NA	TRBJ1-1	many	CASSKNMNTEAFF	TGTGCCAGCAGCAAGAACATGAACACTGAAGCTTTCTTT
16	TRBV20-1	NA	TRBJ2-6	few	CSARAGLPSGANVLTF	TGCAGTGCCCGAGCCGGCTTACCCTCTGGGGCCAACGTCCTGACTTTC
12	TRBV5-1	NA	TRBJ2-7	once	CASSLRDGEQYF	TGCGCCAGCAGCTTGCGCGACGGCGAGCAGTACTTC
14	TRBV28	NA	TRBJ2-2	few	CASLTGAYTGELFF	TGTGCCAGTCTTACAGGTGCCTACACCGGGGAGCTGTTTTTT
16	TRBV10-2	NA	TRBJ2-3	many	CASSVRSGATRDTQYF	TGCGCCAGCAGTGTCCGGTCGGGTGCTACCCGGGATACGCAGTATTTT
14	TRBV12-3/TRBV12-4	NA	TRBJ1-4	many	CASSMGIGNEKLFF	TGTGCCAGCAGCATGGGGATTGGTAATGAAAAACTGTTTTTT
16	TRBV12-3/TRBV12-4	TRBD1	TRBJ2-5	few	CASSWRTTGGRETQYF	TGTGCCAGCAGTTGGAGAACGACAGGGGGTAGAGAGACCCAGTACTTC